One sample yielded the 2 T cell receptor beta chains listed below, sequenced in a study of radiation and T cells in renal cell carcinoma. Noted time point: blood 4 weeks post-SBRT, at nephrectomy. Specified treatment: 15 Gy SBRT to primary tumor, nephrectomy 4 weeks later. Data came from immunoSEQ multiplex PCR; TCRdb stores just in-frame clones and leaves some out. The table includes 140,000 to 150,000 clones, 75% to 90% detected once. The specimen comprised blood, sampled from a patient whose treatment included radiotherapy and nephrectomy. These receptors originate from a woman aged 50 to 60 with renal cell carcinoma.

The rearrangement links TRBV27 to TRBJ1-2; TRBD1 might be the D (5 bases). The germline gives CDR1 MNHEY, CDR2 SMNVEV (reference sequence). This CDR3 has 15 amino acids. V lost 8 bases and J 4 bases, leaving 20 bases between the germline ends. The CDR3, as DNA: TGTGCCAGCCGGCCCGGGGCCAATCAACCCTATGGCTACACCTTC. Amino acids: CASRPGANQPYGYTF.

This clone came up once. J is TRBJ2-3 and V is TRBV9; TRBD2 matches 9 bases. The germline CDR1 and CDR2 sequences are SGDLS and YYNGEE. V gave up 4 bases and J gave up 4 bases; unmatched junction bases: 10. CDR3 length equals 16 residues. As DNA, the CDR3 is TGTGCCAGCAGCCCCCGAACTAGCGGGCCCCCAGATACGCAGTATTTT. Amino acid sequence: CASSPRTSGPPDTQYF.